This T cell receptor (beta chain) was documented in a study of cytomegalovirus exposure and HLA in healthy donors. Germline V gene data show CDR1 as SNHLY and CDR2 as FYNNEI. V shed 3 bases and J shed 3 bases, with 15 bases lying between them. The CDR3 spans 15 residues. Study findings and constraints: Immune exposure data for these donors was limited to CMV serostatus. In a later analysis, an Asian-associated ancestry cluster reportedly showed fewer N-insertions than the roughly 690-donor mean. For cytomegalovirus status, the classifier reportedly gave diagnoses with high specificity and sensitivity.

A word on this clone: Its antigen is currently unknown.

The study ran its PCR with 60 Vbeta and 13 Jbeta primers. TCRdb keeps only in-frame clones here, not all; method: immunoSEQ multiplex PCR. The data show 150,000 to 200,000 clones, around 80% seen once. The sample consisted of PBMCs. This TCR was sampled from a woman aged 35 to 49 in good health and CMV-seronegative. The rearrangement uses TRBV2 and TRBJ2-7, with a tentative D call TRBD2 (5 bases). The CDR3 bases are TGTGCCAGCAGTGATGGTCGGGGATTGGGCTACGAGCAGTACTTC. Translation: CASSDGRGLGYEQYF.